This T cell receptor beta chain derives from a study of cytomegalovirus exposure and HLA in healthy donors. Overall study results and limits: A later analysis reported that several of the most significant clusters appeared to be linked to common viral pathogens, among them Epstein-Barr virus.

The PCR employed 60 Vbeta primers together with 13 Jbeta primers. Assay: immunoSEQ multiplex PCR; the TCRdb copy retains only in-frame clones and omits some. The sample lists some 65,000 clones; roughly 70% were seen once. Germline CDR1 reads SGHVS; CDR2 reads FNYEAQ. The CDR3 extends over 18 amino acids. V trimming: 3 bases; J trimming: 3 bases; junction bases outside the gene matches: 10. In its sample, this clone was seen once. Its matching antigen is unknown. The sample comprised PBMCs. V gene TRBV7-6 combines with J gene TRBJ2-2; 10 bases line up with TRBD1. This receptor was obtained from a woman aged 25 to 39 in good health and CMV-seronegative. CDR3 residues: CASSFTPGQGTDTGELFF. CDR3 nucleotides: TGTGCCAGCAGCTTTACCCCGGGACAGGGGACGGACACCGGGGAGCTGTTTTTT.